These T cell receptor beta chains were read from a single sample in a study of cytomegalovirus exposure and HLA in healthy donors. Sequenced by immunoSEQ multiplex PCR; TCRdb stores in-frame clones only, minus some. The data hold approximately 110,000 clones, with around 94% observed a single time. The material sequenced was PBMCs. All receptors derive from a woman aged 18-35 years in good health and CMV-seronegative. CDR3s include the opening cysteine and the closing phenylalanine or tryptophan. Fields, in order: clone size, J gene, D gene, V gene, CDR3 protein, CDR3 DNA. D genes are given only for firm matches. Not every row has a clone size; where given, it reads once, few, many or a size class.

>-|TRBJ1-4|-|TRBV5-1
CASSFTGQLNEKLFF
TGCGCCAGCAGCTTTACAGGACAGCTCAATGAAAAACTGTTTTTT
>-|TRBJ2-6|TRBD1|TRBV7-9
CASSWETGAYGANVLTF
TGTGCCAGCAGCTGGGAGACAGGGGCTTATGGGGCCAACGTCCTGACTTTC
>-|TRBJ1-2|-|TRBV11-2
CASSLLGGSYTF
TGTGCCAGCAGCTTATTGGGAGGAAGCTACACCTTC
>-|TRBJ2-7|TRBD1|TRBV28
CASINPGLGTVYEQYF
TGTGCCAGCATCAACCCGGGTTTGGGGACAGTTTACGAGCAGTACTTC
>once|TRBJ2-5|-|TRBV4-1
CASSRDSQETQYF
TGCGCCAGCAGCCGGGACTCGCAAGAGACCCAGTACTTC
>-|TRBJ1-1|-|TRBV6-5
CASRPTANTEAFF
TGTGCCAGCAGACCTACAGCGAACACTGAAGCTTTCTTT
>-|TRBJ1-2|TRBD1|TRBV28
CASTMGQGRSYGYTF
TGTGCCAGCACCATGGGACAGGGTAGGTCCTATGGCTACACCTTC
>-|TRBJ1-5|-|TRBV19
CASQLQRGQPQHF
TGTGCCAGCCAGCTCCAGCGGGGTCAGCCCCAGCATTTT
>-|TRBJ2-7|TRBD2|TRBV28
CASSAPGGGTYEQYF
TGTGCCAGCAGTGCTCCCGGGGGGGGAACTTACGAGCAGTACTTC
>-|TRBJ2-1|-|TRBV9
CASSPEGYNEQFF
TGTGCCAGCAGCCCAGAGGGTTACAATGAGCAGTTCTTC
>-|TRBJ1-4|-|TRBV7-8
CASSNRIPVNEKLFF
TGTGCCAGCAGCAACAGGATCCCGGTTAATGAAAAACTGTTTTTT
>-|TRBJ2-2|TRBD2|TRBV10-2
CASSYGLAGPGELFF
TGCGCCAGCAGTTACGGACTAGCGGGGCCCGGGGAGCTGTTTTTT